The sample holds a few counts of the clone carrying this T cell receptor (beta chain). This sample is part of a study of response to subunit inactivated influenza vaccine. V was trimmed by 5 bases and J by 4 bases, leaving 11 bases between them. Germline-derived CDR1 and CDR2 are SGHTA and FQGNSA. This CDR3 contains 13 residues. TCRdb recomputed calls from the RT-PCR reads with MiXCR, one row per CDR3 protein. The sample lists hundreds of thousands of distinct CDR3 sequences, approximately 10% occurring once. The rearrangement uses TRBV7-2 and TRBJ2-5; the D gene is possibly TRBD2 (6 bases). The sequence came from a man over 45 who received an inactivated influenza vaccine. This specimen was PBMCs from blood, taken on the day of vaccination. The CDR3 DNA reads TGTGCCAGCAGCGCGACTAGTGGAGAGACCCAGTACTTC. Protein: CASSATSGETQYF.